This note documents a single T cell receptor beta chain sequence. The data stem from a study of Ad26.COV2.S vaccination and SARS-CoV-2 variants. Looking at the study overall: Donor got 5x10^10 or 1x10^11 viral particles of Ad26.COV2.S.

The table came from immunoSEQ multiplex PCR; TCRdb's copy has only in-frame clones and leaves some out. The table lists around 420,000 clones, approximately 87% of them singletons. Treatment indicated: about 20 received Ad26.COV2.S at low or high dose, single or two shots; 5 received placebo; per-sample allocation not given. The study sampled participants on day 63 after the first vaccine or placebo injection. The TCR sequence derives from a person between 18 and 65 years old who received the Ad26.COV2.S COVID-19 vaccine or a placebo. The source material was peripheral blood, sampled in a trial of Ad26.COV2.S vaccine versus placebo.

CDR3 in amino acids: CASSLRLRKTQYF. The DNA for the CDR3 is TGTGCCAGCAGCTTACGGCTTCGGAAGACCCAGTACTTC. This rearrangement joins TRBV13 to TRBJ2-5; D call uncertain. This CDR3 is built from 13 residues. Germline lookup yields CDR1 PRHDT and CDR2 FYEKMQ (reference sequence). V gave up 2 bases and J gave up 6 bases, with 10 bases separating them.